The T cell receptor (beta chain) under discussion was sequenced for a study of blood T cell repertoires in COVID-19. As for the study in general: T cells, B-cell-depleted T cells, or PBMCs provided the cDNA or gDNA that served as material.

This CDR3 is built from 13 residues. Germline V gives CDR1 SEHNR, CDR2 FQNEAQ (reference sequence). V shed 6 bases and J shed 8 bases, with 14 bases lying between them. Libraries were prepared by immunoSEQ multiplex PCR; TCRdb keeps only in-frame clonotypes and omits some of them. The table lists 150,000 to 200,000 clones, roughly 89% of them singletons. The sequence was obtained from a man younger than 35 with active or convalescent COVID-19. The gene calls are TRBV7-9 and TRBJ1-3; D is unclear. The sequenced sample was peripheral blood. Written as DNA, the CDR3 is TGTGCCAGCAGACTAAACACAGCGGACACCATATATTTT. The encoded protein is CASRLNTADTIYF. Combining the CDR3 with reference TRBV7-9 and TRBJ1-3 gives the whole variable domain DTGVSQNPRHKITKRGQNVTFRCDPISEHNRLYWYRQTLGQGPEFLTYFQNEAQLEKSRLLSDRFSAERPKGSFSTLEIQRTEQGDSAMYLCASRLNTADTIYFGEGSWLTVV.